A selection of T cell receptor beta chains follows, all from one sample in a study of T cells expressing NK-cell markers. TCRdb reprocessed the 5' RACE reads and reports one entry per CDR3 protein, with no DNA. Its listing shows some 150,000 distinct CDR3 sequences. The specimen was blood T cells: a sorted CD56 or NKG2C T cell subset, CD4+ or CD8+ T cells, or bulk PBMC T cells (not recorded which). All receptors come from a woman between 50 and 59 years old in good health. Both conserved end residues are part of each CDR3.

v_call: TRBV19
j_call: TRBJ1-1
cdr3_aa: CASMLLGSTEAFF

v_call: TRBV7-2
j_call: TRBJ2-5
cdr3_aa: CASSYGLGGPETQYF

v_call: TRBV20-1
j_call: TRBJ1-1
cdr3_aa: CSARDRGRAEAFF

v_call: TRBV20-1
j_call: TRBJ2-7
cdr3_aa: CSAREGEAPYEQYF

v_call: TRBV12-3/TRBV12-4
j_call: TRBJ1-4
cdr3_aa: CASSFLQGYEKLFF

v_call: TRBV4-1
j_call: TRBJ2-3
cdr3_aa: CASSPFVRAEDTQYF

v_call: TRBV20-1
j_call: TRBJ1-1
cdr3_aa: CSAREGQTAGAFF

v_call: TRBV30
j_call: TRBJ2-1
cdr3_aa: CAWSQTSGMYNEQFF

v_call: TRBV7-2
j_call: TRBJ1-5
cdr3_aa: CASTQWIGQPQHF

v_call: TRBV10-1
j_call: TRBJ1-1
cdr3_aa: CASSSRDGLTEAFF

v_call: TRBV29-1
j_call: TRBJ2-3
cdr3_aa: CSARGSDTAQYF

v_call: TRBV4-1
j_call: TRBJ2-2
cdr3_aa: CASSHGLAGGMTAGELFF

v_call: TRBV9
j_call: TRBJ2-7
cdr3_aa: CASSVGGVGYEQYF

v_call: TRBV19
j_call: TRBJ2-1
cdr3_aa: CASSISAENEQFF

v_call: TRBV2
j_call: TRBJ2-2
cdr3_aa: CASSDPNTGELFF

v_call: TRBV11-2
j_call: TRBJ2-1
cdr3_aa: CASSLAAYSYNEQFF

v_call: TRBV6-5
j_call: TRBJ2-1
cdr3_aa: CASTEGDEQFF

v_call: TRBV4-1
j_call: TRBJ1-5
cdr3_aa: CASSADPGQPQHF

v_call: TRBV24-1
j_call: TRBJ2-1
cdr3_aa: CATSEAHEQFF

v_call: TRBV29-1
j_call: TRBJ1-1
cdr3_aa: CSVLGAPGQGLLNTEAFF

v_call: TRBV7-2
j_call: TRBJ2-1
cdr3_aa: CASSFWPYNEQFF

v_call: TRBV11-2
j_call: TRBJ2-3
cdr3_aa: CASSTRGGSQDTQYF

v_call: TRBV12-3/TRBV12-4
j_call: TRBJ2-5
cdr3_aa: CASSLLQGGRETQYF

v_call: TRBV18
j_call: TRBJ2-1
cdr3_aa: CASSEPGDFQFF

v_call: TRBV7-9
j_call: TRBJ2-6
cdr3_aa: CASSHDRGGGANVLTF

v_call: TRBV25-1
j_call: TRBJ2-2
cdr3_aa: CASSEWGDRVTGELFF

v_call: TRBV5-1
j_call: TRBJ1-6
cdr3_aa: CASSLAQHNSPLHF

v_call: TRBV6-4
j_call: TRBJ1-5
cdr3_aa: CASSDSPGQGGYSNQPQHF

v_call: TRBV3-1
j_call: TRBJ2-1
cdr3_aa: CASSQENRVYEQFF

v_call: TRBV6-2/TRBV6-3
j_call: TRBJ1-2
cdr3_aa: CASSYGPTNVYGYTF

v_call: TRBV20-1
j_call: TRBJ2-1
cdr3_aa: CSASLAGVRSYNEQFF

v_call: TRBV20-1
j_call: TRBJ2-3
cdr3_aa: CSATTYGFDALKGQYF

v_call: TRBV18
j_call: TRBJ2-1
cdr3_aa: CASSLSGRGDNEQFF

v_call: TRBV9
j_call: TRBJ2-3
cdr3_aa: CASSVGTSGSTDTQYF

v_call: TRBV27
j_call: TRBJ2-3
cdr3_aa: CASSETGATDTQYF

v_call: TRBV6-1
j_call: TRBJ1-5
cdr3_aa: CATLGHRGSNQPQHF

v_call: TRBV20-1
j_call: TRBJ2-7
cdr3_aa: CSAGLSGTPYEQYF

v_call: TRBV29-1
j_call: TRBJ2-1
cdr3_aa: CSSDPSASYNEQFF

v_call: TRBV15
j_call: TRBJ2-7
cdr3_aa: CATSRPGTGLYEQYF

v_call: TRBV4-1
j_call: TRBJ2-1
cdr3_aa: CASSVGSRPNYNEQFF

v_call: TRBV18
j_call: TRBJ2-4
cdr3_aa: CASSPKDAKNIQYF

v_call: TRBV5-4
j_call: TRBJ2-7
cdr3_aa: CASSQSESYEQYF

v_call: TRBV7-9
j_call: TRBJ1-1
cdr3_aa: CASSLDPGGVAEAFF

v_call: TRBV18
j_call: TRBJ1-4
cdr3_aa: CASSSEYRGRNEKLFF